These 11 T cell receptor beta chains were all obtained from the same sample, sequenced in a study of T-cell memory formation after mild COVID-19. TCRdb re-called the 5' RACE reads with MiXCR, one entry per CDR3 protein. The profile shows around 440,000 distinct CDR3 sequences, 15% to 20% of them singletons. Sequencing input: PBMCs or a T cell subset sorted from them (not recorded which). The receptors were gathered from an adult woman who had mild COVID-19 (a few samples of this study predate the infection). Cell type and time point are not known.

This clonotype was counted a few times. V is TRBV24-1 and J is TRBJ2-1, with D possibly TRBD2 on 6 matching bases. The ends were cut back, 5 bases at V and 2 bases at J, with 18 bases in the middle. The germline CDR1 and CDR2 sequences are KGHDR and SFDVKD. CDR3 length: 17 amino acids. Here the CDR3 reads CATSVSSVGSAYNEQFF. The CDR3 nucleotides read TGTGCCACCAGTGTTTCTAGCGTGGGGTCAGCCTACAATGAGCAGTTCTTC.

In this sample, this clonotype turned up many times. The chain employs TRBV7-3 and TRBJ2-3; D may be TRBD2 (6 bases). The ends were cut back, 5 bases at V and 3 bases at J, with 21 bases in the middle. The CDR3 loop spans 17 amino acids. Germline lookup yields CDR1 SGHTA and CDR2 FQGTGA. The CDR3 sequence: CASSRLGTPEYTDTQYF. The CDR3 DNA sequence: TGTGCCAGCAGCCGGTTAGGGACTCCGGAGTATACAGATACGCAGTATTTT.

This clonotype appeared a few times. The J gene is TRBJ2-1, the V gene TRBV12-3 or TRBV12-4, with D maybe TRBD2 (6 bases). CDR3 length: 13 residues. V gave up 10 bases and J gave up 0 bases, with 10 bases separating them. The CDR3 DNA follows: TGTGCCATCCGGGGGAGCTCCTACAATGAGCAGTTCTTC. Its translation is CAIRGSSYNEQFF.

This chain joins TRBV5-1 and TRBJ2-7; 10 positions match TRBD2. The CDR3 sequence is 17 residues long. V trimming: 1 base; J trimming: 4 bases; junction bases outside the gene matches: 11. Germline loops: CDR1 SGHRS, CDR2 YFSETQ. CDR3 nucleotides: TGCGCCAGCAGCTTGTCCCCTGAGACTAGCGGGCGATACGAGCAGTACTTC. Residues: CASSLSPETSGRYEQYF. Complete variable domain (other parts from reference TRBV5-1 and TRBJ2-7): KAGVTQTPRYLIKTRGQQVTLSCSPISGHRSVSWYQQTPGQGLQFLFEYFSETQRNKGNFPGRFSGRQFSNSRSEMNVSTLELGDSALYLCASSLSPETSGRYEQYFGPGTRLTVT.

Only a few counts were recorded for this clonotype. V usage is TRBV20-1 and J usage is TRBJ2-3; 16 nucleotides line up with TRBD2. The CDR3 sequence is 16 residues long. V dropped 6 bases and J dropped 10; count of bases not matched to a gene: 13. Germline V gene data show CDR1 as DFQATT and CDR2 as SNEGSKA (reference sequence). The CDR3 nucleotides are TGCAGTGCCCCCTTCCCGGGACTAGCGGGAGGGCACTCGCAGTATTTT. Its protein product is CSAPFPGLAGGHSQYF.

In its sample, this clonotype was seen a few times. V gene TRBV20-1 combines with J gene TRBJ1-2, with D perhaps TRBD1 (5 bases). The germline V and J ends were trimmed by 5 bases and 7 bases, with 8 bases remaining between them. CDR1 and CDR2 from the germline V gene are DFQATT and SNEGSKA (reference sequence). There are 10 residues in the CDR3. The CDR3: CSAGGGGYTF. CDR3 DNA: TGCAGTGCTGGGGGGGGTGGCTACACCTTC.

The chain combines TRBV5-4 with TRBJ2-7; 8 bases line up with TRBD1. The CDR3 runs 14 residues. The germline CDR1 and CDR2 sequences are SGHNT and YYREEE (reference sequence). With 2 bases clipped from V and 7 bases from J, the junction kept 8 bases outside the gene matches. The CDR3 here is CASSFGQGPREQYF. The CDR3 DNA reads TGTGCCAGCAGCTTCGGACAGGGTCCCCGGGAGCAGTACTTC.

The chain links TRBV15 to TRBJ1-1; a weak D match, TRBD1 (6 bases). CDR1 and CDR2 from the germline V gene are LNHNV and YYDKDF (reference sequence). The CDR3 spans 14 residues. V was shortened by 5 bases and J by 3 bases, with 13 bases between the two germline ends. Here the CDR3 reads CATSAGQSHTEAFF. For the CDR3, the DNA is TGTGCCACCAGCGCCGGACAGTCGCACACTGAAGCTTTCTTT. Variable domain in full (rest from reference TRBV15 and TRBJ1-1): DAMVIQNPRYQVTQFGKPVTLSCSQTLNHNVMYWYQQKSSQAPKLLFHYYDKDFNNEADTPDNFQSRRPNTSFCFLDIRSPGLGDTAMYLCATSAGQSHTEAFFGQGTRLTVV.

The chain uses TRBV20-1 and TRBJ2-1; D remains unclear. Trimming took 5 bases from V and 0 from J, leaving 14 bases between them. The CDR3 has 15 amino acids. Germline V gives CDR1 DFQATT, CDR2 SNEGSKA (reference sequence). In nucleotides, the CDR3 is TGCAGTGCTCCAGAACCGAAAAGCTCCTACAATGAGCAGTTCTTC. Its protein product is CSAPEPKSSYNEQFF.

This clonotype was counted a few times. The chain carries TRBV6-5 and TRBJ2-4, with D perhaps matching TRBD2 (6 bases). CDR1 and CDR2 from the germline V gene are MNHEY and SVGAGI. CDR3 length equals 16 residues. V was cut by 2 bases and J by 3 bases, with 14 bases left in between. The CDR3, as DNA: TGTGCCAGCAGTTACGAGGGTTGGGGGGACAAAAACATTCAGTACTTC. This sequence encodes CASSYEGWGDKNIQYF.

The chain couples TRBV23-1 to TRBJ2-2; possible D gene TRBD1, 5 bases. TRBV23-1 is recorded as an ORF, its role being uncertain. The CDR3 runs 18 residues. Trimming stripped 4 bases from V and 2 bases from J, with 20 bases between. For the CDR3, the DNA is TGCGCCAGCAGTCCGCAGATCAATTACAGGAACAACACCGGGGAGCTGTTTTTT. Translated, it gives CASSPQINYRNNTGELFF.